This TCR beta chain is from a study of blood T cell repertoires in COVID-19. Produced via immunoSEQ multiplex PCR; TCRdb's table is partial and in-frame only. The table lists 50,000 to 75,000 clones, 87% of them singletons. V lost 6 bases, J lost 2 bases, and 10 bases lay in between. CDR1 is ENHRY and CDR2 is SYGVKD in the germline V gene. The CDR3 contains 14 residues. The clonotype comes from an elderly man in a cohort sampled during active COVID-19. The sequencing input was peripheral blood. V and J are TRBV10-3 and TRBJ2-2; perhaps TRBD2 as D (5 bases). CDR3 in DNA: TGTGCCATCAGGACGGGAAAAAACACCGGGGAGCTGTTTTTT. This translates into CAIRTGKNTGELFF.